Presented here are 16 T cell receptor beta chains from one specimen sequenced in a study of OX40 agonist ivuxolimab in advanced cancers. TCRdb keeps only in-frame clones here, not all; method: immunoSEQ multiplex PCR. Of roughly 80,000 clones listed, around nine tenths are singletons. Material: CD4+ or CD8+ T cells sorted from blood, obtained in a trial of the OX40 agonist ivuxolimab. The receptor source for this set is an adult with an advanced solid tumor such as melanoma, head and neck, liver or kidney cancer.

V gene TRBV7-3 combines with J gene TRBJ1-1; D remains unclear. Looked up from germline, CDR1 is SGHTA and CDR2 is FQGTGA. This CDR3 comprises 13 residues. V was shortened by 9 bases and J by 2 bases, with 13 bases between the two germline ends. CDR3 sequence reads: CASRRSPNTEAFF. The CDR3 DNA reads as TGTGCCAGTCGGCGCAGCCCCAACACTGAAGCTTTCTTT.

The V and J genes are TRBV7-2 and TRBJ2-1; TRBD2 aligns across 8 bases. This CDR3 contains 14 residues. CDR1 and CDR2 from the germline V gene are SGHTA and FQGNSA. The ends lost 1 base at V and 6 bases at J; junction bases unmatched: 2. DNA for the CDR3: TGTGCCAGCAGCTTAGGGGGACTAGGCAATGAGCAGTTCTTC. Translated: CASSLGGLGNEQFF.

The V and J genes are TRBV19 and TRBJ2-2, with 12 positions matching TRBD1. The V gene end was trimmed by 4 bases and the J gene end by 4 bases; junction bases not matched to a gene: 4. In germline, CDR1 is LNHDA, CDR2 SQIVND (reference sequence). CDR3 length equals 16 residues. Written as DNA, the CDR3 is TGTGCCAGTAGTACACCGGGACAGGGGGCCACCGGGGAGCTGTTTTTT. Translated: CASSTPGQGATGELFF.

The rearrangement uses TRBV7-2 and TRBJ2-2; D may be TRBD1 (5 bases). The length of the CDR3 is 16 residues. Germline V lookup: CDR1 SGHTA, CDR2 FQGNSA. V was pared by 5 bases and J by 7 bases, with 20 bases between. The CDR3, as DNA: TGTGCCAGCAGCCTCCACTTTGTGGGGCTGGGCGGGGAGCTGTTTTTT. It codes for CASSLHFVGLGGELFF.

The table lists this clone with a count of one. The J gene is TRBJ1-5, the V gene TRBV19; 7 bases match TRBD1. V shed 6 bases, J shed 5 bases, and the junction held 7 bases outside the gene matches. This CDR3 has 14 amino acids. In germline, CDR1 is LNHDA, CDR2 SQIVND (reference sequence). The CDR3 DNA reads TGTGCCAGTAGCCAGGGAGGGGGCTATCAGCCCCAGCATTTT. It codes for CASSQGGGYQPQHF.

V usage is TRBV7-2 and J usage is TRBJ2-7; 10 bases map to TRBD2. The CDR3 contains 18 residues. Looked up from germline, CDR1 is SGHTA and CDR2 is FQGNSA. V was pared by 0 bases and J by 1 base, with 9 bases of the junction left unmatched. In nucleotides, the CDR3 is TGTGCCAGCAGCTTAGCGGGTCGGGGGACTAGCGCGTCCTACGAGCAGTACTTC. This gives the protein CASSLAGRGTSASYEQYF.

V is TRBV19 and J is TRBJ1-2; D remains unclear. CDR3 length: 14 amino acids. CDR1 and CDR2 (germline): LNHDA, SQIVND (reference sequence). V was shortened by 2 bases and J by 7 bases, with 14 bases between the two germline ends. CDR3 DNA sequence: TGTGCCAGTAGTATACCGGGAAGATCTGGTGGCTACACCTTC. Translation: CASSIPGRSGGYTF.

The V and J genes are TRBV30 and TRBJ1-6; 7 nucleotides agree with TRBD1. V was clipped by 5 bases and J by 10 bases; unmatched bases: 5. The CDR3 consists of 12 residues. The germline CDR1 and CDR2 sequences are GTSNPN and SVGIG (reference sequence). This CDR3 is CAWDRAESPLHF. The DNA of the CDR3 is TGTGCCTGGGACAGGGCGGAATCACCCCTCCACTTT.

The V call is TRBV2, the J call TRBJ1-5; possibly TRBD1 for D (5 bases). CDR3 length: 14 amino acids. CDR1 is SNHLY, CDR2 FYNNEI, per germline. V lost 7 bases to trimming and J lost 3 bases, with 13 bases between them. The CDR3 DNA reads TGTGCCAGCACTTTGCAGGGCCTCAATCAGCCCCAGCATTTT. Its protein product is CASTLQGLNQPQHF.

The rearrangement uses TRBV6-5 and TRBJ1-1; D unclear. The CDR3 consists of 13 residues. Trimming removed 2 bases from V and 2 bases from J, with 6 bases in between. Looked up from germline, CDR1 is MNHEY and CDR2 is SVGAGI. The CDR3 DNA reads as TGTGCCAGCAGTTACAGGGATAACACTGAAGCTTTCTTT. Translated: CASSYRDNTEAFF.

The chain joins TRBV6-5 to TRBJ2-1; D possibly corresponds to TRBD2 (6 bases). The germline gives CDR1 MNHEY, CDR2 SVGAGI. The germline V and J ends were trimmed by 2 bases and 10 bases, with 9 bases remaining between them. CDR3 length equals 12 residues. The CDR3 bases are TGTGCCAGCAGTTACGGGACTCGCGAGCAGTTCTTC. Its translation: CASSYGTREQFF.

The chain links TRBV7-9 to TRBJ1-4; D is uncertain. The CDR3 contains 11 residues. The germline V and J ends were trimmed by 6 bases and 8 bases, with 7 bases remaining between them. From germline, CDR1 is SEHNR and CDR2 FQNEAQ (reference sequence). The CDR3 spells CASSQGEKLFF. Written as DNA, the CDR3 is TGTGCCAGCAGTCAAGGGGAAAAACTGTTTTTT.

The chain combines TRBV30 with TRBJ2-5, with 10 bases identical to TRBD2. The CDR3 sequence is 14 residues long. The V gene end was trimmed by 4 bases and the J gene end by 6 bases; junction bases not matched to a gene: 8. Looked up from germline, CDR1 is GTSNPN and CDR2 is SVGIG (reference sequence). CDR3 DNA: TGTGCCTGGACACTAGCGGGAACGGTGAAGACCCAGTACTTC. Residues: CAWTLAGTVKTQYF.

V is TRBV6-1 and J is TRBJ2-1; either TRBD1 or TRBD2 may supply D (5 bases each). From germline, CDR1 is MNHNS and CDR2 SASEGT. V gave up 6 bases and J gave up 2 bases, with 14 bases separating them. This CDR3 comprises 15 residues. The CDR3 DNA reads TGTGCCAGCAGGGAGGTCGACAGCCCCTACAATGAGCAGTTCTTC. It is translated as CASREVDSPYNEQFF.

In nucleotides, the CDR3 is TGTGCCAGCAGCTTGCATTCGGACAGAGGCGAGTACGAGCAGTACTTC. It codes for CASSLHSDRGEYEQYF. The J gene is TRBJ2-5, the V gene TRBV5-5; a possible D gene is TRBD1 (6 bases). The DNA end lines up better with TRBJ2-7; the J call may be wrong. The CDR3 covers 16 residues. Germline CDR1 SGHKS, CDR2 YYEKEE (reference sequence).

The chain recombines TRBV6-1 with TRBJ2-7, with 8 bases that match TRBD1. Germline lookup yields CDR1 MNHNS and CDR2 SASEGT. This CDR3 is built from 13 residues. The ends lost 4 bases at V and 9 bases at J; junction bases unmatched: 8. The CDR3 DNA reads as TGTGCCAGCAGTGGGGGGACAGGCCTTGGGCAGTACTTC. It yields the protein CASSGGTGLGQYF.